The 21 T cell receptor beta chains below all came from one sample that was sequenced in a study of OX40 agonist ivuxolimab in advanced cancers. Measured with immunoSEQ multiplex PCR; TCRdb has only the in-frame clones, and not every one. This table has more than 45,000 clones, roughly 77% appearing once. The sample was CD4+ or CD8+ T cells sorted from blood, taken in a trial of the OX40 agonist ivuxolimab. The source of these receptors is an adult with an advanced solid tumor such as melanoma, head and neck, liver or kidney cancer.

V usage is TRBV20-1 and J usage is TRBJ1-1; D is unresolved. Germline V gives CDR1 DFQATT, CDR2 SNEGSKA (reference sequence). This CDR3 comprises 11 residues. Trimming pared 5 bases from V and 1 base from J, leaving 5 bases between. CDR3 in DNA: TGCAGTGCTGACAAGAACACTGAAGCTTTCTTT. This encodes CSADKNTEAFF.

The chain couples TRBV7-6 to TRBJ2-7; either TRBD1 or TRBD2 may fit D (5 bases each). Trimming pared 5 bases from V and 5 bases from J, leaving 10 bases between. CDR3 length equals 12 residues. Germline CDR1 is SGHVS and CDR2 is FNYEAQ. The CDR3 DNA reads TGTGCCAGCAGCCCCTCGGGGCACGAGCAGTACTTC. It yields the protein CASSPSGHEQYF.

CDR3 region: CATSRDQGARSGNTIYF. The DNA for the CDR3 is TGTGCCACCAGCAGAGATCAGGGGGCTCGATCTGGAAACACCATATATTTT. This rearrangement joins TRBV15 to TRBJ1-3; 8 bases line up with TRBD1. This CDR3 region has 17 residues. From germline, CDR1 is LNHNV and CDR2 YYDKDF (reference sequence). With 0 bases clipped from V and 1 base from J, the junction kept 5 bases outside the gene matches.

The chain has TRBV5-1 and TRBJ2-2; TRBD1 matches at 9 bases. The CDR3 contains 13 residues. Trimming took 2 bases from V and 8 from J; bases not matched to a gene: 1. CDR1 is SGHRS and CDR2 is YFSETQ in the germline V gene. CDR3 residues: CASSLQGAGELFF. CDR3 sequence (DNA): TGCGCCAGCAGCTTACAGGGGGCTGGGGAGCTGTTTTTT. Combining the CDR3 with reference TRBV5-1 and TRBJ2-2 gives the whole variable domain KAGVTQTPRYLIKTRGQQVTLSCSPISGHRSVSWYQQTPGQGLQFLFEYFSETQRNKGNFPGRFSGRQFSNSRSEMNVSTLELGDSALYLCASSLQGAGELFFGEGSRLTVL.

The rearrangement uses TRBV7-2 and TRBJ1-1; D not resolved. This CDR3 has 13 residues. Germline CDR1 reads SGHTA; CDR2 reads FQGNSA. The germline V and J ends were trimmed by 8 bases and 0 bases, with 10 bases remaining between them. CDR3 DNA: TGTGCCAGCTTACCGTACTTGAACACTGAAGCTTTCTTT. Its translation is CASLPYLNTEAFF.

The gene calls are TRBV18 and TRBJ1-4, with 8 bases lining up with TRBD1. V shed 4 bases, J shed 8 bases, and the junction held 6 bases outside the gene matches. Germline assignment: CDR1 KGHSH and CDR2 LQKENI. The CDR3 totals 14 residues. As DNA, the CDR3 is TGTGCCAGCTCACTGACAGGGGTTGGCGAAAAACTGTTTTTT. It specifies CASSLTGVGEKLFF.

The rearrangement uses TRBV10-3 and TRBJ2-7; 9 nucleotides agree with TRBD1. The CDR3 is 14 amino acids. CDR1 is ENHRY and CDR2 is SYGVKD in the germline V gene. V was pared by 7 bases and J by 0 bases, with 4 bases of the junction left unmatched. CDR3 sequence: CAINRDRDSYEQYF. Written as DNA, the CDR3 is TGTGCCATCAATCGGGACAGGGACTCCTACGAGCAGTACTTC.

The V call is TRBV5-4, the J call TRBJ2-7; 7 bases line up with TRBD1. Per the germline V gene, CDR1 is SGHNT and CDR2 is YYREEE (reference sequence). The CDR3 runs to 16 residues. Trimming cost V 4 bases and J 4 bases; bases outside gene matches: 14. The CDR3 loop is CASSDWTGQRGYEQYF. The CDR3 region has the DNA TGTGCCAGCAGCGACTGGACAGGCCAGAGGGGTTACGAGCAGTACTTC.

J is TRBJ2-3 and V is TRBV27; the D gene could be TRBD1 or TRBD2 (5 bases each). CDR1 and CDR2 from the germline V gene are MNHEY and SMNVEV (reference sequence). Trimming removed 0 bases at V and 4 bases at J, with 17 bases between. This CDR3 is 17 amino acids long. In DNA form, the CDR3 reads TGTGCCAGCAGTTTATCCGGGACCAACACAGGACCAGATACGCAGTATTTT. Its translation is CASSLSGTNTGPDTQYF.

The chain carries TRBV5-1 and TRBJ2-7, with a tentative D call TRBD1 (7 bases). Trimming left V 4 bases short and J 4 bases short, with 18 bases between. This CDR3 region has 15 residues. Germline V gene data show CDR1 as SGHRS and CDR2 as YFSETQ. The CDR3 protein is CASSPRGTERYEQYF. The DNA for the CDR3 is TGCGCCAGCAGCCCCCGGGGGACAGAACGATACGAGCAGTACTTC.

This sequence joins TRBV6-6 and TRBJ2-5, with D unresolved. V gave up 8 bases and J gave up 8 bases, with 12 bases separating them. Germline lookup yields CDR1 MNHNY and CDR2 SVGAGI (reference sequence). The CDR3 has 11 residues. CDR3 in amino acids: CASGQQFTQYF. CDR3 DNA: TGTGCCAGCGGCCAGCAATTCACCCAGTACTTC.

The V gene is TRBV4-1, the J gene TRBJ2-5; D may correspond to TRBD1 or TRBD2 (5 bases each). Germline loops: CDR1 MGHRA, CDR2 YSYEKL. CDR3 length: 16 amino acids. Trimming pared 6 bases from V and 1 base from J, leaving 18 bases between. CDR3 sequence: CASSPGTLLTQETQYF. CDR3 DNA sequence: TGCGCCAGCAGTCCCGGGACCCTTCTTACCCAAGAGACCCAGTACTTC.

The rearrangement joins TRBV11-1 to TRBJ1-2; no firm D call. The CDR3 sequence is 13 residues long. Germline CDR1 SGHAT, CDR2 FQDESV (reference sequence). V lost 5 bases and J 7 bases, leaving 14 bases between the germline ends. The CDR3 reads CASSPTRSGGYTF. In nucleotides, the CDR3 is TGTGCCAGCAGCCCCACGAGATCGGGTGGCTACACCTTC.

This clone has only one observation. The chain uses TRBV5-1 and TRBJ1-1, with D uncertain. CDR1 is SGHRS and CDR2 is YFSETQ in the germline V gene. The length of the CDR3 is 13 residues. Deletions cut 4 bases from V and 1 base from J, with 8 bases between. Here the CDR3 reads CASSLMGNTEAFF. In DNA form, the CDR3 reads TGCGCCAGCAGCCTGATGGGGAACACTGAAGCTTTCTTT.

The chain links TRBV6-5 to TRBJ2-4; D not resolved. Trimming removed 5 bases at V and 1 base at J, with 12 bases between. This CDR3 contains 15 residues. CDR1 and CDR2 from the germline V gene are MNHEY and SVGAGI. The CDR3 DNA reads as TGTGCCAGCAGTCTCAACTCCCGGGCCAAAAACATTCAGTACTTC. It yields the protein CASSLNSRAKNIQYF.

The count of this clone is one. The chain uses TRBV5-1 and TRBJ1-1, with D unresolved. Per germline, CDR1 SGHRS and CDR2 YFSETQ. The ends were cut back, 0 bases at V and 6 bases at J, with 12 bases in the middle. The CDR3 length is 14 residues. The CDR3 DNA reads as TGCGCCAGCAGCTTGGCCGCGGGGATCTCTGAAGCTTTCTTT. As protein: CASSLAAGISEAFF. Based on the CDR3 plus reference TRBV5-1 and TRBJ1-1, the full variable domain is KAGVTQTPRYLIKTRGQQVTLSCSPISGHRSVSWYQQTPGQGLQFLFEYFSETQRNKGNFPGRFSGRQFSNSRSEMNVSTLELGDSALYLCASSLAAGISEAFFGQGTRLTVV.

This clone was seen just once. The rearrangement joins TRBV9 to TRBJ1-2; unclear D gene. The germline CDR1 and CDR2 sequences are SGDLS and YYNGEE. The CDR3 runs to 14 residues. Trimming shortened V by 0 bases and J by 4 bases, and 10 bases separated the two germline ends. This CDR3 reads CASSVASQSYGYTF. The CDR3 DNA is TGTGCCAGCAGCGTAGCCAGCCAGTCCTATGGCTACACCTTC.

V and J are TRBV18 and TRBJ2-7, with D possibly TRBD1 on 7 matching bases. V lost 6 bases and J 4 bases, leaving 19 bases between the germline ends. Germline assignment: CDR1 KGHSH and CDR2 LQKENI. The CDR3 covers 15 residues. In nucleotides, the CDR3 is TGTGCCAGCTCTAGGGGGCCCGGGGGCGGGTACGAGCAGTACTTC. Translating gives CASSRGPGGGYEQYF. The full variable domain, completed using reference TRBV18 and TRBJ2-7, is NAGVMQNPRHLVRRRGQEARLRCSPMKGHSHVYWYRQLPEEGLKFMVYLQKENIIDESGMPKERFSAEFPKEGPSILRIQQVVRGDSAAYFCASSRGPGGGYEQYFGPGTRLTVT.

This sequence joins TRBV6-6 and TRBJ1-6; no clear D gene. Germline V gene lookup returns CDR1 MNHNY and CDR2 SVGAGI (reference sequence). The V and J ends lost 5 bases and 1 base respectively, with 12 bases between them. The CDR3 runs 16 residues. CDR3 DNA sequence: TGTGCCAGCAGTCCTGGCGGAGGGTCCTATAATTCACCCCTCCACTTT. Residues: CASSPGGGSYNSPLHF.

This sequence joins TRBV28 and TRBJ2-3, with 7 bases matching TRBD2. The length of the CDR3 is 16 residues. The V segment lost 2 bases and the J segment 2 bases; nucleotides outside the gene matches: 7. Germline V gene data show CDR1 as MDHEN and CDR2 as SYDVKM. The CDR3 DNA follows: TGTGCCAGCAGTTTAGGGAAGCGGGGCCTCACAGATACGCAGTATTTT. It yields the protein CASSLGKRGLTDTQYF.

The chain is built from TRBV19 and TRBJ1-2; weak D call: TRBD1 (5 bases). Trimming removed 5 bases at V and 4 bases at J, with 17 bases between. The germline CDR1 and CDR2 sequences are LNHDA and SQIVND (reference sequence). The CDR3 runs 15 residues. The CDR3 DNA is TGTGCCAGTAGTGTGGGACTCCATCCCACCTATGGCTACACCTTC. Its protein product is CASSVGLHPTYGYTF.